These 10 T cell receptor beta chains were sequenced from one sample in a study of blood T cell repertoires in COVID-19. Repertoires were generated with immunoSEQ multiplex PCR, while TCRdb's copy carries only in-frame clones and drops some. Among about 210,000 clones listed, 60% to 85% were seen once. Sequenced sample: peripheral blood. The receptors here all came from a woman aged 70 to 79 with acute or convalescent COVID-19.

The rearrangement uses TRBV10-3 and TRBJ2-3; 8 positions agree with TRBD2. V dropped 8 bases and J dropped 2; count of bases not matched to a gene: 9. CDR1 ENHRY and CDR2 SYGVKD come from the germline V gene. The CDR3 extends over 15 amino acids. The chain's CDR3 is CAIGPRGATTDTQYF. CDR3 coding DNA: TGTGCCATCGGTCCGCGGGGGGCAACCACAGATACGCAGTATTTT.

This clone was detected a few times. The rearrangement uses TRBV10-2 and TRBJ1-2; D unclear. Germline lookup yields CDR1 WSHSY and CDR2 SAAADI. The CDR3 has 14 residues. V shed 5 bases and J shed 5 bases, with 15 bases lying between them. CDR3 sequence: CASSHLRTGYGYTF. In nucleotides, the CDR3 is TGCGCCAGCAGTCATTTAAGGACTGGGTATGGCTACACCTTC.

CDR3 sequence reads: CARLWQGGGETEAFF. The CDR3 DNA sequence: TGTGCCAGGCTATGGCAGGGAGGTGGGGAGACTGAAGCTTTCTTT. The rearrangement joins TRBV30 to TRBJ1-1; D might be TRBD1 (5 bases). This CDR3 comprises 15 residues. CDR1 is GTSNPN and CDR2 is SVGIG in the germline V gene (reference sequence). Trimming shortened V by 8 bases and J by 5 bases, and 24 bases separated the two germline ends.

V gene TRBV2 combines with J gene TRBJ1-2, with D possibly being TRBD1 (6 bases). CDR1 and CDR2 (germline): SNHLY, FYNNEI. V was shortened by 4 bases and J by 7 bases, with 10 bases between the two germline ends. CDR3 length: 12 residues. CDR3 coding DNA: TGTGCCAGCAGTGTGAGGGGGGGTGGCTACACCTTC. Amino acids: CASSVRGGGYTF.

The CDR3 sequence is CAISEFETLTGELFF. DNA of the CDR3: TGTGCCATCAGTGAGTTTGAGACTTTGACCGGGGAGCTGTTTTTT. The chain is built from TRBV10-3 and TRBJ2-2; D ambiguous. Trimming took off 1 base at V and 5 bases at J, with 11 bases between the two ends. CDR1 is ENHRY, CDR2 SYGVKD, per germline. The CDR3 consists of 15 residues.

This clone came up once. The V and J genes are TRBV5-1 and TRBJ2-1, with TRBD2 matching over 7 bases. The J segment lost 0 bases and the V segment lost 0 bases, leaving 3 bases of the junction unmatched. The CDR3 runs to 16 residues. Germline values: CDR1 SGHRS, CDR2 YFSETQ. The CDR3 loop is CASSLGGGNSYNEQFF. DNA for the CDR3: TGCGCCAGCAGCTTGGGGGGGGGTAACTCCTACAATGAGCAGTTCTTC.

This chain uses TRBV5-4 with TRBJ2-5, with TRBD1 matching 7 bases. Germline V lookup: CDR1 SGHNT, CDR2 YYREEE (reference sequence). The V gene end was trimmed by 3 bases and the J gene end by 4 bases; junction bases not matched to a gene: 6. This CDR3 has 14 amino acids. Here the CDR3 reads CASSSQTGVETQYF. The CDR3 region has the DNA TGTGCCAGCAGCTCGCAAACAGGGGTAGAGACCCAGTACTTC.

The rearrangement uses TRBV4-3 and TRBJ2-7, with 8 bases that match TRBD1. CDR3 size: 18 residues. Trimming removed 0 bases from V and 12 bases from J; junction bases left unmatched: 22. Germline loops: CDR1 LGHNA, CDR2 YSLEER. The CDR3 reads CASSQELNSGTGKTFPYF. The CDR3 DNA sequence: TGCGCCAGCAGCCAAGAACTAAATTCCGGGACAGGTAAAACCTTTCCGTACTTC.

This CDR3 is CATSDFGGIQETQYF. In DNA, the CDR3 is TGTGCCACCAGTGATTTTGGGGGGATACAAGAGACCCAGTACTTC. The chain carries TRBV24-1 and TRBJ2-5; TRBD2 might be the D (6 bases). This CDR3 spans 15 amino acids. Germline loops: CDR1 KGHDR, CDR2 SFDVKD. V was pared by 1 base and J by 2 bases, with 10 bases between.

The chain carries TRBV18 and TRBJ1-1; 9 bases line up with TRBD1. Germline values: CDR1 KGHSH, CDR2 LQKENI. This CDR3 has 18 amino acids. Unmatched junction bases numbered 17, after V lost 3 bases and J lost 6 bases. CDR3 in amino acids: CASSPAPGQGDSGSEAFF. The CDR3 bases are TGTGCCAGCTCACCTGCTCCGGGACAGGGAGATTCCGGGTCTGAAGCTTTCTTT. The full variable domain, with the rest looked up from reference TRBV18 and TRBJ1-1, is NAGVMQNPRHLVRRRGQEARLRCSPMKGHSHVYWYRQLPEEGLKFMVYLQKENIIDESGMPKERFSAEFPKEGPSILRIQQVVRGDSAAYFCASSPAPGQGDSGSEAFFGQGTRLTVV.